Reported below is one TCR beta chain. What it binds is not known. These data are taken from a study of radiotherapy plus CTLA-4 blockade in lung cancer. Findings and limits, study-wide: The best predictor of response was reported to be early blood T cell clone dynamics, with interferon-beta.

The V end lost 5 bases, the J end lost 3 bases, and 13 bases lay between the germline ends. From germline, CDR1 is SGHTA and CDR2 FQGTGA. The CDR3 is 14 residues long. Data came from immunoSEQ multiplex PCR; TCRdb stores just in-frame clones and leaves some out. The sample yields about 59,000 clones, around three quarters seen once. The V call is TRBV7-3, the J call TRBJ1-1, with D tentatively TRBD1 (6 bases). This receptor was identified in a human donor with non-small cell lung cancer whose response to radiotherapy plus ipilimumab could not be evaluated. The sequencing used peripheral blood, collected from a patient treated with radiotherapy plus ipilimumab. This chain's CDR3 is CASSLTGRDTEAFF. The CDR3 nucleotides read TGTGCCAGCAGCCTTACAGGGAGGGACACTGAAGCTTTCTTT. Full variable domain (rest looked up from reference TRBV7-3 and TRBJ1-1): GAGVSQTPSNKVTEKGKYVELRCDPISGHTALYWYRQSLGQGPEFLIYFQGTGAADDSGLPNDRFFAVRPEGSVSTLKIQRTERGDSAVYLCASSLTGRDTEAFFGQGTRLTVV.